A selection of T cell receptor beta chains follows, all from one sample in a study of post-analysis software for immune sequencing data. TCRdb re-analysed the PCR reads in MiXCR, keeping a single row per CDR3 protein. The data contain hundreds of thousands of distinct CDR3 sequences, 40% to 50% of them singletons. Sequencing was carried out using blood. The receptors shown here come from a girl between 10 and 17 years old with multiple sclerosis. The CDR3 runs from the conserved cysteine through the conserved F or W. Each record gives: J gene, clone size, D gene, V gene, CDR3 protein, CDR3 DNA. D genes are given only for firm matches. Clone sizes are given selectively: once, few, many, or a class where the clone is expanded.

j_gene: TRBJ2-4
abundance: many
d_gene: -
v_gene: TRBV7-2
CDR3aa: CASSLVRQAGAKNIQYF
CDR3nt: TGTGCCAGCAGCTTAGTTCGCCAGGCGGGAGCCAAAAACATTCAGTACTTC

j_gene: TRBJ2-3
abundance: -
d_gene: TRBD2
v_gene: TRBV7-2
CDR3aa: CASRGGVITDTQYF
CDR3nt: TGTGCCAGCCGTGGGGGGGTGATCACAGATACGCAGTATTTT

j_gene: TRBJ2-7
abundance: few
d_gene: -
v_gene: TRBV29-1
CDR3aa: CSVPGHNYEQYF
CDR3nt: TGCAGCGTTCCGGGACACAATTACGAGCAGTACTTC

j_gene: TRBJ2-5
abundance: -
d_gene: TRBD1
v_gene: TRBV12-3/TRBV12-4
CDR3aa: CASSLADRRQEAQYF
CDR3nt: TGTGCCAGCAGTTTAGCGGACAGGAGGCAAGAGGCCCAGTACTTC

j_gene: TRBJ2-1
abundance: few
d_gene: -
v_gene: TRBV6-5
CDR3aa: CASSYSQGIVEQFF
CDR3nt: TGTGCCAGCAGTTACTCCCAGGGTATCGTTGAGCAGTTCTTC

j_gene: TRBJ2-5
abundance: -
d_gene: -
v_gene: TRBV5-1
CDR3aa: CASTLTPGAQETQYF
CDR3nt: TGCGCCAGCACCTTAACCCCAGGGGCCCAAGAGACCCAGTACTTC

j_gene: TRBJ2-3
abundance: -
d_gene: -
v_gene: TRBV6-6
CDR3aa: CASSYATGRLSTDTQYF
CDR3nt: TGTGCCAGCAGTTACGCGACAGGGAGGTTGAGTACAGATACGCAGTATTTT

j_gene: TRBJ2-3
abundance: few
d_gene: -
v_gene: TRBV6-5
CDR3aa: CASSARMGRRTQYF
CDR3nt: TGTGCCAGCAGTGCCCGAATGGGGCGCCGCACGCAGTATTTT

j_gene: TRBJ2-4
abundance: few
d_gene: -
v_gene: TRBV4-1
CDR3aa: CASSQVMGEGNIQYF
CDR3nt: TGCGCCAGCAGCCAAGTAATGGGAGAGGGAAACATTCAGTACTTC

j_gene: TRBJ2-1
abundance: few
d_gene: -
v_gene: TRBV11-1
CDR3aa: CASSLPGTPSSYNEQFF
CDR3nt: TGTGCCAGCAGCTTACCCGGGACACCGAGCTCCTACAATGAGCAGTTCTTC

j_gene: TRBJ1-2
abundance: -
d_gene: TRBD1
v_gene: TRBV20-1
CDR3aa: CSAREEKGGFGYTF
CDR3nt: TGCAGTGCTAGAGAGGAAAAAGGGGGCTTTGGCTACACCTTC

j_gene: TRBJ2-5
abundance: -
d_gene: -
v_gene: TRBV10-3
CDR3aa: CAISQGRGETQYF
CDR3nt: TGTGCCATCAGTCAGGGCAGGGGAGAGACCCAGTACTTC

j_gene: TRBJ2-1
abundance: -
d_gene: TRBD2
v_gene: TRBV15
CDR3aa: CATSRLTSGGYNEQFF
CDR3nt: TGTGCCACCAGCAGGCTAACTAGCGGGGGATACAATGAGCAGTTCTTC

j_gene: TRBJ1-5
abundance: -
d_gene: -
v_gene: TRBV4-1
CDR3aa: CASSQEAAIISNQPQHF
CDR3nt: TGCGCCAGCAGCCAAGAGGCTGCAATCATTAGCAATCAGCCCCAGCATTTT

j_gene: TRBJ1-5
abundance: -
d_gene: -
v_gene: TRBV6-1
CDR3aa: CASSEVILQPQHF
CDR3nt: TGTGCCAGCAGTGAAGTGATCCTCCAGCCCCAGCATTTT

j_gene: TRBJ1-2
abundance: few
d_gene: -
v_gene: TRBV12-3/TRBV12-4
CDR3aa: CASSFSRSNGYTF
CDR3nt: TGTGCCAGCAGTTTTTCGCGATCTAATGGCTACACCTTC